This entry features one T cell receptor beta chain sequence. The ends lost 6 bases at V and 0 bases at J; junction bases unmatched: 2. CDR1 and CDR2 (germline): DFQATT, SNEGSKA (reference sequence). The CDR3 is made up of 13 amino acids. From the RT-PCR reads, TCRdb called clonotypes with MiXCR, one entry per CDR3 protein. The table includes hundreds of thousands of distinct CDR3 sequences, 14% detected once. This receptor was identified in a female donor in good health, serving as a healthy control. The chain employs TRBV20-1 and TRBJ1-3, with TRBD1 matching 7 bases. Source material: memory CD4+ T cells from blood. The CDR3 reads CSAAGGSGNTIYF. CDR3 DNA: TGCAGTGCCGCAGGGGGCTCTGGAAACACCATATATTTT.